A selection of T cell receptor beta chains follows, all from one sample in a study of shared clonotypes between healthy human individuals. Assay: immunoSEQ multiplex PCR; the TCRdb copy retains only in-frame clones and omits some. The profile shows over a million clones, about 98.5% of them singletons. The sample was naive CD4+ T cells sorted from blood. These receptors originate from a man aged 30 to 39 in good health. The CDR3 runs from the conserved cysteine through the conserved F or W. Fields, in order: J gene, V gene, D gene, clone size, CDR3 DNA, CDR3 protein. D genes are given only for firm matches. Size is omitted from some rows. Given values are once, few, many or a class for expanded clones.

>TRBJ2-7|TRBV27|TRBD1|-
TGTGCCAGCAGAAGGGACAGCACCTACGAGCAGTACTTC
CASRRDSTYEQYF
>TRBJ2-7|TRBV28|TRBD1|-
TGTGCCAGCAGCCTTCCGGGACAGAGCTACGAGCAGTACTTC
CASSLPGQSYEQYF
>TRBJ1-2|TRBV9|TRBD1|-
TGTGCCAGCAGCGTTGGGACAGATGCTAACTATGGCTACACCTTC
CASSVGTDANYGYTF
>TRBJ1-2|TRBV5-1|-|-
TGCGCCAGCAGCATTCACCGGAGCGACGGGGACTATGGCTACACCTTC
CASSIHRSDGDYGYTF
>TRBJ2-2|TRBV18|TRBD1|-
TGTGCCAGCTCACCGGACAGGGTGAACACCGGGGAGCTGTTTTTT
CASSPDRVNTGELFF
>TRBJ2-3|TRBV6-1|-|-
TGTGCCAGCAGTGAAGCGGCAGGCCAGGCGGATACGCAGTATTTT
CASSEAAGQADTQYF
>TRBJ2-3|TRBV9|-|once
TGTGCCAGCAGCGTAGGAGGCTGGGTCCCAGATACGCAGTATTTT
CASSVGGWVPDTQYF
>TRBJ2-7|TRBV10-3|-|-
TGTGCCATCAGTGAGGGCCAGGGGCGTACCTACGAGCAGTACTTC
CAISEGQGRTYEQYF
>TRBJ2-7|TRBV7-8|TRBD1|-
TGTGCCAGCAGCTTAGGACAGGGGGCGCGGTACGAGCAGTACTTC
CASSLGQGARYEQYF
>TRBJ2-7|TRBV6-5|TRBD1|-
TGTGCCAGCAGTCAGGACAGGGCCCGAACCTACGAGCAGTACTTC
CASSQDRARTYEQYF
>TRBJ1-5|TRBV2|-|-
TGTGCCAGCGCAGACAATAGCAATCAGCCCCAGCATTTT
CASADNSNQPQHF
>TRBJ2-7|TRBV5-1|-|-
TGCGCCAGCAGCTTGGTTTTAGAGGTCCAGACCACGTCTCGCTACGAGCAGTACTTC
CASSLVLEVQTTSRYEQYF
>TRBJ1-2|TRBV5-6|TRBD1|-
TGTGCCAGCAGCTTGGCCGGGACAGGGGTTGGCTACACCTTC
CASSLAGTGVGYTF
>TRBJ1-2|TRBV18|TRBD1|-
TGTGCCAGCTCACGAGACAGGGGGACCTTAGGCTACACCTTC
CASSRDRGTLGYTF
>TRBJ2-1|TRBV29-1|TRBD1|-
TGCAGCGCCGGACAGGGGTCCAATGAGCAGTTCTTC
CSAGQGSNEQFF
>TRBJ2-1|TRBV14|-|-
TGTGCCAGCAGCCAAGTGGCAGTATGGGGTGAGCAGTTCTTC
CASSQVAVWGEQFF
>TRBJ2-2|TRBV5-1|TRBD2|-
TGCGCCAGCAGCTCGGGTCCTAGCGGGCCGAACACCGGGGAGCTGTTTTTT
CASSSGPSGPNTGELFF